Shown below are 27 T cell receptor beta chains from a single sample sequenced in a study of OX40 agonist ivuxolimab in advanced cancers. The table came from immunoSEQ multiplex PCR; TCRdb's copy has only in-frame clones and leaves some out. Here the sample spans about 66,000 clones, roughly 80% being singletons. The sequencing here drew on CD4+ or CD8+ T cells sorted from blood, taken in a trial of the OX40 agonist ivuxolimab. The receptors come from an adult with an advanced solid tumor such as melanoma, head and neck, liver or kidney cancer.

V gene TRBV28 combines with J gene TRBJ1-2; D gene ambiguous. Germline CDR1 and CDR2: MDHEN and SYDVKM. The germline V and J ends were trimmed by 2 bases and 8 bases, with 9 bases remaining between them. This CDR3 spans 12 amino acids. CDR3 residues: CASSLTVLGYTF. The CDR3 region has the DNA TGTGCCAGCAGTTTAACGGTACTCGGCTACACCTTC.

This chain links TRBV7-9 with TRBJ2-7; D not resolved. The CDR3 is made up of 12 amino acids. V lost 7 bases and J 2 bases, leaving 9 bases between the germline ends. CDR1 SEHNR and CDR2 FQNEAQ come from the germline V gene (reference sequence). The CDR3, as DNA: TGTGCCAGCACCACTGGCCCCTACGAGCAGTACTTC. It is translated as CASTTGPYEQYF.

This chain joins TRBV4-3 and TRBJ2-7; no clear D gene. The CDR3 is 15 amino acids. Trimming cost V 2 bases and J 2 bases, with 13 bases left between them. Germline CDR1 is LGHNA and CDR2 is YSLEER. The CDR3 region has the DNA TGCGCCAGCAGCCAATTTCGACTGATGCCCTACGAGCAGTACTTC. Amino acid sequence: CASSQFRLMPYEQYF.

The CDR3 DNA sequence: TGCGCCAGCAGCCAAACCGGTGGGGAGCTGTTTTTT. Protein: CASSQTGGELFF. The genes are TRBV4-1 and TRBJ2-2; D gene ambiguous. The CDR3 is 12 residues long. Trimming left V 2 bases short and J 8 bases short, with 6 bases between. Germline CDR1 MGHRA, CDR2 YSYEKL.

The V call is TRBV11-3, the J call TRBJ2-3; 7 nucleotides match TRBD1. Germline lookup yields CDR1 SGHNT and CDR2 YENEEA. This CDR3 comprises 16 residues. V trimming: 6 bases; J trimming: 2 bases; junction bases outside the gene matches: 11. CDR3 bases: TGTGCCAGCAGTTTAAGAGGGACAGACTACACAGATACGCAGTATTTT. Protein: CASSLRGTDYTDTQYF.

The chain joins TRBV7-3 to TRBJ2-1; D might be TRBD2 (5 bases). Trimming pared 5 bases from V and 8 bases from J, leaving 16 bases between. This CDR3 region has 14 residues. CDR1 and CDR2 from the germline V gene are SGHTA and FQGTGA. CDR3 loop: CASSQSGRFDEQFF. DNA of the CDR3: TGTGCCAGCAGCCAATCGGGGAGATTCGATGAGCAGTTCTTC.

The chain employs TRBV19 and TRBJ2-2; 10 nucleotides align to TRBD2. Per the germline V gene, CDR1 is LNHDA and CDR2 is SQIVND (reference sequence). V gave up 5 bases and J gave up 1 base; unmatched junction bases: 4. The CDR3 spans 16 residues. The CDR3 DNA reads TGTGCCAGTAGTGGTCTAGCGGGGGTGAACACCGGGGAGCTGTTTTTT. Translated: CASSGLAGVNTGELFF.

The gene calls are TRBV5-1 and TRBJ2-1; D unresolved. The germline CDR1 and CDR2 sequences are SGHRS and YFSETQ. Trimming shortened V by 0 bases and J by 0 bases, and 10 bases separated the two germline ends. The CDR3 loop spans 16 amino acids. DNA for the CDR3: TGCGCCAGCAGCTTGGTTCTGGACCACTCCTACAATGAGCAGTTCTTC. This translates into CASSLVLDHSYNEQFF. Full variable domain (missing parts from reference TRBV5-1 and TRBJ2-1): KAGVTQTPRYLIKTRGQQVTLSCSPISGHRSVSWYQQTPGQGLQFLFEYFSETQRNKGNFPGRFSGRQFSNSRSEMNVSTLELGDSALYLCASSLVLDHSYNEQFFGPGTRLTVL.

The rearrangement joins TRBV4-2 to TRBJ2-5; D might be TRBD1 (6 bases). V shed 4 bases and J shed 2 bases, with 11 bases lying between them. Germline lookup yields CDR1 LGHNA and CDR2 YNFKEQ. The CDR3 has 14 amino acids. In DNA form, the CDR3 reads TGTGCCAGCAGCCCCACAGGGTTGCAAGAGACCCAGTACTTC. Amino acid sequence: CASSPTGLQETQYF.

The V and J genes are TRBV5-6 and TRBJ2-7; no reliable D call. V lost 4 bases and J 2 bases, leaving 16 bases between the germline ends. The CDR3 runs 15 residues. Looked up from germline, CDR1 is SGHDT and CDR2 is YYEEEE. The CDR3 DNA reads as TGTGCCAGCAGCCGGCCAGGCGCCGCCCCCTACGAGCAGTACTTC. The encoded protein is CASSRPGAAPYEQYF.

The V and J genes are TRBV2 and TRBJ1-4; 11 positions agree with TRBD1. Germline lookup yields CDR1 SNHLY and CDR2 FYNNEI. The CDR3 contains 15 residues. After removal of 7 bases from V and 7 bases from J, the junction contained 8 bases not matched to a gene. The CDR3 DNA reads TGTGCCAGCACCATGGACAGGGGGCGCGGTGAAAAACTGTTTTTT. It is translated as CASTMDRGRGEKLFF.

This clone was detected once. The chain combines TRBV2 with TRBJ1-2, with D possibly TRBD1 on 6 matching bases. The CDR3 covers 16 residues. V lost 0 bases and J lost 8, with 19 bases in between. Germline loops: CDR1 SNHLY, CDR2 FYNNEI. CDR3 coding DNA: TGTGCCAGCAGTGAAGCGCAACCGAGGACAGTATCCGGCTACACCTTC. This sequence encodes CASSEAQPRTVSGYTF.

The rearrangement uses TRBV6-5 and TRBJ1-5; D is undetermined. Germline V lookup: CDR1 MNHEY, CDR2 SVGAGI. The CDR3 is 14 amino acids. Trimming pared 5 bases from V and 3 bases from J, leaving 11 bases between. CDR3 sequence (DNA): TGTGCCAGCAGTCAACGAGGGTTCAATCAGCCCCAGCATTTT. This encodes CASSQRGFNQPQHF.

This clone was seen only a few times. The chain uses TRBV6-5 and TRBJ1-6; D perhaps matches TRBD1 (5 bases). The germline V gene has CDR1 MNHEY and CDR2 SVGAGI. With 0 bases removed from V and 10 bases from J, the gap between germline ends came to 10 bases. This CDR3 is 14 amino acids long. CDR3 nucleotides: TGTGCCAGCAGTTACTCGATGGGGGACTCACCCCTCCACTTT. Protein: CASSYSMGDSPLHF.

This chain uses TRBV6-1 with TRBJ1-1; 9 nucleotides match TRBD1. V shed 6 bases and J 5 bases; nucleotides not matched to a gene: 4. The CDR3 totals 13 residues. Per the germline V gene, CDR1 is MNHNS and CDR2 is SASEGT. The CDR3 bases are TGTGCCAGCAGACAGGGGGCGCTTACTGAAGCTTTCTTT. Its protein is CASRQGALTEAFF.

The table lists this clone with a count of one. V gene TRBV2 combines with J gene TRBJ1-1, with D uncertain. V shed 8 bases and J shed 5 bases, with 15 bases lying between them. This CDR3 contains 13 residues. Germline V lookup: CDR1 SNHLY, CDR2 FYNNEI. CDR3 bases: TGTGCCAGCCTCAAGGACCTCGCGACTGAAGCTTTCTTT. It codes for CASLKDLATEAFF.

The genes are TRBV19 and TRBJ2-3; TRBD1 matches 7 bases. This CDR3 comprises 13 residues. Per the germline V gene, CDR1 is LNHDA and CDR2 is SQIVND (reference sequence). Unmatched junction bases numbered 6, after V lost 10 bases and J lost 2 bases. The CDR3 region is CATSRGFTDTQYF. In DNA form, the CDR3 reads TGTGCCACCAGCAGGGGGTTCACAGATACGCAGTATTTT.

This clone was detected only once. The chain employs TRBV5-6 and TRBJ2-1; 7 nucleotides align to TRBD2. Germline loops: CDR1 SGHDT, CDR2 YYEEEE. This CDR3 spans 15 amino acids. After removal of 3 bases from V and 4 bases from J, the junction contained 7 bases not matched to a gene. CDR3 nucleotide sequence: TGTGCCAGCAGCTCCGGGAGGACGGCTTACAATGAGCAGTTCTTC. Amino acid sequence: CASSSGRTAYNEQFF.

V and J are TRBV5-1 and TRBJ2-3; 12 nucleotides align to TRBD2. Germline CDR1 SGHRS, CDR2 YFSETQ. CDR3 length: 15 residues. V gave up 6 bases and J gave up 6 bases; unmatched junction bases: 8. The CDR3 region has the DNA TGCGCCAGCACTCTAGCGGGGGGGCCGAGTGATACGCAGTATTTT. Translated: CASTLAGGPSDTQYF.

The chain is built from TRBV6-1 and TRBJ2-7; TRBD1 agrees at 7 bases. The germline CDR1 and CDR2 sequences are MNHNS and SASEGT. Germline trimming cut 9 bases from V and 5 bases from J; bases unmatched to any gene: 10. The length of the CDR3 is 13 residues. CDR3 nucleotide sequence: TGTGCCAGTCTAACCGGGACAGCGAACGAGCAGTACTTC. It codes for CASLTGTANEQYF.

V gene TRBV5-1 combines with J gene TRBJ2-7; 14 bases line up with TRBD2. Germline values: CDR1 SGHRS, CDR2 YFSETQ. The V segment lost 4 bases and the J segment 0 bases; nucleotides outside the gene matches: 9. The CDR3 contains 18 residues. This chain's CDR3 is CASSRGLAGGQSSYEQYF. The CDR3 coding sequence is TGCGCCAGCAGCCGAGGACTAGCGGGGGGCCAGAGCTCCTACGAGCAGTACTTC.

The chain links TRBV5-8 to TRBJ1-6, with D perhaps TRBD1 (5 bases). This CDR3 has 14 residues. Germline CDR1 and CDR2: SGHTS and YDEGEE. The V end lost 5 bases, the J end lost 8 bases, and 14 bases lay between the germline ends. The CDR3 nucleotides are TGTGCCAGCAGGGGGGAGAGGCAGGATTCACCCCTCCACTTT. Translating it yields CASRGERQDSPLHF.

A remark on this clone: Its ends do not fully match the called genes, so a read error is possible. This chain uses TRBV29-1 with TRBJ1-4; D remains unclear. The CDR3 is made up of 13 amino acids. Germline values: CDR1 SQVTM, CDR2 ANQGSEA. The CDR3 here is CSVRFATNEKLLF. In DNA, the CDR3 is TGCAGCGTTCGGTTTGCAACTAATGAAAAACTGCTTTTT.

The chain has TRBV6-5 and TRBJ1-2; TRBD1 aligns across 7 bases. The CDR3 loop spans 16 amino acids. V trimming: 0 bases; J trimming: 4 bases; junction bases outside the gene matches: 8. Germline CDR1 MNHEY, CDR2 SVGAGI. In DNA form, the CDR3 reads TGTGCCAGCAGTTACTCGACCAGGGGGGCGCCCTATGGCTACACCTTC. This sequence encodes CASSYSTRGAPYGYTF.

This rearrangement joins TRBV28 to TRBJ1-1, with 8 bases fitting TRBD1. The ends lost 6 bases at V and 1 base at J; junction bases unmatched: 7. This CDR3 contains 15 residues. CDR1 and CDR2 (germline): MDHEN, SYDVKM. In nucleotides, the CDR3 is TGTGCCAGCAGCAACGCCAGGGGGCGGAACACTGAAGCTTTCTTT. Translating it yields CASSNARGRNTEAFF. Full variable domain (rest looked up from reference TRBV28 and TRBJ1-1): DVKVTQSSRYLVKRTGEKVFLECVQDMDHENMFWYRQDPGLGLRLIYFSYDVKMKEKGDIPEGYSVSREKKERFSLILESASTNQTSMYLCASSNARGRNTEAFFGQGTRLTVV.

The chain uses TRBV4-2 and TRBJ1-2; no clear D. V gave up 0 bases and J gave up 6 bases, with 8 bases separating them. Germline V gene data show CDR1 as LGHNA and CDR2 as YNFKEQ. The CDR3 has 13 residues. For the CDR3, the DNA is TGTGCCAGCAGCCAAGATACCCGGGATGGCTACACCTTC. Residues: CASSQDTRDGYTF.

J is TRBJ1-1 and V is TRBV6-5; D is uncertain. Trimming pared 7 bases from V and 1 base from J, leaving 7 bases between. The CDR3 has 12 amino acids. CDR1 and CDR2 from the germline V gene are MNHEY and SVGAGI. The CDR3 here is CASMVENTEAFF. The CDR3 DNA follows: TGTGCCAGCATGGTGGAGAACACTGAAGCTTTCTTT.